The 10 T cell receptor beta chains below come from one sample, sequenced in a study of cytomegalovirus exposure and HLA in healthy donors. PCR primers comprised 60 Vbeta and 13 Jbeta primers. Assay: immunoSEQ multiplex PCR; the TCRdb copy retains only in-frame clones and omits some. The table lists roughly 110,000 clones, roughly 80% of them singletons, with approximately 2.4% in the top ten. Sequencing input: PBMCs. These receptors were taken from a young man in good health and CMV-seronegative.

V and J are TRBV11-2 and TRBJ1-5; TRBD1 matches 9 bases. The CDR3 runs 18 residues. V lost 1 base and J lost 6; bases outside the gene matches: 13. CDR1 is SGHAT and CDR2 is FQNNGV in the germline V gene. The CDR3 loop is CASSLVDGMGTGRQPQHF. As DNA, the CDR3 is TGTGCCAGCAGCTTAGTGGATGGGATGGGGACAGGGCGTCAGCCCCAGCATTTT.

This rearrangement joins TRBV7-9 to TRBJ2-3; 10 nucleotides line up with TRBD1. The CDR3 loop spans 15 amino acids. With V trimmed by 6 bases and J by 5 bases, 8 bases remained unmatched. Germline V gives CDR1 SEHNR, CDR2 FQNEAQ (reference sequence). The DNA for the CDR3 is TGTGCCAGCAGAGTAGGACAGGGGGTTGGAGATACGCAGTATTTT. It codes for CASRVGQGVGDTQYF.

This chain links TRBV7-6 with TRBJ1-1; 9 nucleotides align to TRBD1. J was trimmed by 2 bases and V by 5 bases; bases with no gene match: 3. This CDR3 spans 14 amino acids. Germline CDR1 reads SGHVS; CDR2 reads FNYEAQ. The CDR3: CASSGQGRNTEAFF. The CDR3 DNA reads TGTGCCAGCAGCGGACAGGGGCGAAACACTGAAGCTTTCTTT.

The chain recombines TRBV19 with TRBJ1-1; TRBD1 might be the D (6 bases). CDR1 and CDR2 from the germline V gene are LNHDA and SQIVND (reference sequence). Trimming removed 4 bases from V and 2 bases from J, with 11 bases in between. This CDR3 region has 14 residues. CDR3 DNA sequence: TGTGCCAGTAGTACATCCGGGACAAACACTGAAGCTTTCTTT. It is translated as CASSTSGTNTEAFF.

The V gene is TRBV4-2, the J gene TRBJ1-4; 7 bases map to TRBD1. CDR1 is LGHNA and CDR2 is YNFKEQ in the germline V gene. The V segment lost 4 bases and the J segment 6 bases; nucleotides outside the gene matches: 11. The CDR3 length is 16 residues. The CDR3: CASSRATQGFDEKLFF. CDR3 DNA: TGTGCCAGCAGCCGCGCGACACAGGGGTTTGATGAAAAACTGTTTTTT.

The chain couples TRBV7-9 to TRBJ2-1; 7 bases are a match to TRBD2. Germline CDR1 SEHNR, CDR2 FQNEAQ (reference sequence). The J segment lost 2 bases and the V segment lost 5 bases, leaving 6 bases of the junction unmatched. CDR3 length equals 15 residues. The CDR3 sequence: CASSPAAGAYNEQFF. In DNA, the CDR3 is TGTGCCAGCAGCCCAGCCGCGGGGGCCTACAATGAGCAGTTCTTC.

This chain connects TRBV6-5 to TRBJ2-7, with no clear D. The V gene lost 2 bases and the J gene lost 0 bases, with 8 bases spanning the gap. The CDR3 length is 14 residues. Per the germline V gene, CDR1 is MNHEY and CDR2 is SVGAGI. The CDR3 sequence: CASSYGGTSYEQYF. The DNA for the CDR3 is TGTGCCAGCAGTTACGGTGGCACCTCCTACGAGCAGTACTTC.

This chain uses TRBV21-1 with TRBJ1-1. TRBV21-1 is designated a pseudogene. CDR3 size: 18 residues. CDR3 in DNA: TGTGCCAGCAGCAAAGACGGGGGGATCCCCCCCCTGGAGACTGAAGCTTTCTTT. This sequence encodes CASSKDGGIPPLETEAFF.

The CDR3 region is CSVDRAPDRSNYGYTF. The CDR3 region has the DNA TGCAGCGTTGACCGAGCTCCGGACAGAAGTAACTATGGCTACACCTTC. V is TRBV29-1 and J is TRBJ1-2; D might be TRBD1 (6 bases). Germline lookup yields CDR1 SQVTM and CDR2 ANQGSEA. The ends were cut back, 3 bases at V and 1 base at J, with 18 bases in the middle. CDR3 length: 16 residues.

The chain has TRBV6-5 and TRBJ1-6; tentatively, D is TRBD1 (5 bases). The V gene's germline CDR1 is MNHEY and CDR2 SVGAGI. CDR3 size: 15 residues. V was clipped by 4 bases and J by 10 bases, with 17 bases between them. The CDR3 loop reads CASSSAGGSFSPLHF. The CDR3 DNA sequence: TGTGCCAGCAGTTCGGCCGGGGGTTCATTCTCACCCCTCCACTTT.